The present T cell receptor beta chain was sequenced within a study of cytomegalovirus exposure and HLA in healthy donors. J gave up 0 bases and V 9 bases, and 2 bases lay outside the gene matches. Germline V gives CDR1 MNHNS, CDR2 SASEGT. The CDR3 sequence is 14 residues long. Repertoires were generated with immunoSEQ multiplex PCR, while TCRdb's copy carries only in-frame clones and drops some. The repertoire includes tens of thousands of clones, around 97% of them detected once, and 1.5% to 2% sits in the top ten. Donors were drawn from the approximately 120-subject validation cohort, separate from the approximately 680-subject first cohort.

The V gene is TRBV6-1, the J gene TRBJ2-7; TRBD2 matches 13 bases. Material: PBMCs. The clonotype originates from a young woman in good health and CMV-seropositive. As DNA, the CDR3 is TGTGCCAGTCGGACTAGCGGGAGCTCCTACGAGCAGTACTTC. Translated: CASRTSGSSYEQYF.